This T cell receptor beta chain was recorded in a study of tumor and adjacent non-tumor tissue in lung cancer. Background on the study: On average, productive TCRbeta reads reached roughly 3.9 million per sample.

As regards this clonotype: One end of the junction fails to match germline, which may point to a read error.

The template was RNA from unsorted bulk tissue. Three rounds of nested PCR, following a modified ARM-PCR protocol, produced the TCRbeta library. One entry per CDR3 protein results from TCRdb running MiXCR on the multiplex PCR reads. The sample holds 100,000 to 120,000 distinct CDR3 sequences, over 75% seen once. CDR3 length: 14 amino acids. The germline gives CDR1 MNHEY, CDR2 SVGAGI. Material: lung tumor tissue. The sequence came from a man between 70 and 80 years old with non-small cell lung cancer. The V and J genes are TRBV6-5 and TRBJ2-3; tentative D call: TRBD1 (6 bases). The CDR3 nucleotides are TGTGCCAACAGTTACTCCTGGGACACAGATACCCAGTATTTT. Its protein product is CANSYSWDTDTQYF.